The 20 T cell receptor beta chains in this list originate from one sample, sequenced in a study of T-cell reconstitution after alpha-beta-depleted transplantation in children. The TCRbeta library incorporated unique molecular identifiers. TCRdb reprocessed the PCR reads via MiXCR and lists one record per CDR3 protein. In the table there are 350,000 to 400,000 distinct CDR3 sequences, roughly 22% of which are singletons. The sequencing used PBMCs from the stem cell graft donor, collected from the stem cell graft. Every receptor here comes from a human donor who donated a stem cell graft to a child with acute myeloid leukemia.

A few counts support this clonotype. The chain recombines TRBV12-3 or TRBV12-4 with TRBJ2-7; D remains ambiguous. The CDR3 runs 14 residues. V shed 0 bases and J shed 5 bases, with 11 bases lying between them. The CDR3 DNA follows: TGTGCCAGCAGTTTAGCGCCGGACGCCGACGAGCAGTACTTC. This gives the protein CASSLAPDADEQYF.

This chain uses TRBV15 with TRBJ2-1; weak D call: TRBD2 (5 bases). The CDR3 contains 15 residues. Germline V lookup: CDR1 LNHNV, CDR2 YYDKDF (reference sequence). Trimming stripped 2 bases from V and 0 bases from J, with 8 bases between. CDR3 protein: CATSRSGSSYNEQFF. The CDR3, as DNA: TGTGCCACCAGCAGAAGCGGAAGCTCCTACAATGAGCAGTTCTTC.

The chain links TRBV7-9 to TRBJ1-1, with D hard to call. Germline CDR1 and CDR2: SEHNR and FQNEAQ (reference sequence). Trimming pared 5 bases from V and 1 base from J, leaving 14 bases between. The CDR3 runs to 15 residues. CDR3 sequence reads: CASSLGRKGNTEAFF. The CDR3 DNA reads as TGTGCCAGCAGCCTAGGGAGGAAGGGGAACACTGAAGCTTTCTTT.

This chain links TRBV29-1 with TRBJ2-1; TRBD2 agrees at 9 bases. Germline CDR1 and CDR2: SQVTM and ANQGSEA. Unmatched junction bases numbered 6, after V lost 4 bases and J lost 5 bases. The CDR3 is 14 residues long. Here the CDR3 reads CSVAGTSKNNEQFF. The CDR3 DNA reads TGCAGCGTTGCCGGGACTAGCAAAAACAATGAGCAGTTCTTC.

V gene TRBV15 combines with J gene TRBJ2-2; TRBD2 might be the D (5 bases). This CDR3 spans 15 amino acids. Trimming shortened V by 1 base and J by 5 bases, and 11 bases separated the two germline ends. Germline values: CDR1 LNHNV, CDR2 YYDKDF (reference sequence). CDR3 loop: CATSRGSGATGELFF. In nucleotides, the CDR3 is TGTGCCACCAGCAGAGGGAGCGGAGCGACCGGGGAGCTGTTTTTT.

This clonotype occurred many times. The chain employs TRBV6-2 or TRBV6-3 and TRBJ2-7; tentatively, D is TRBD1 (6 bases). The CDR3 loop spans 19 amino acids. V dropped 7 bases and J dropped 0 bases, with 28 bases sitting between them. Germline values: CDR1 MNHEY, CDR2 SVGEGT. DNA for the CDR3: TGTGCCAGCACCAGACCAGGGGTGCGACAGGCCAAGAGCTCCTACGAGCAGTACTTC. Protein product: CASTRPGVRQAKSSYEQYF.

This clonotype appeared a few times. This rearrangement joins TRBV7-9 to TRBJ2-7; tentatively, D is TRBD2 (5 bases). The CDR3 loop spans 13 amino acids. Germline V gene sequence: CDR1 SEHNR, CDR2 FQNEAQ (reference sequence). V was pared by 6 bases and J by 3 bases, with 12 bases between. Here the CDR3 reads CASSSDYHYEQYF. The CDR3 DNA reads TGTGCCAGCAGTTCAGACTACCACTACGAGCAGTACTTC.

This clonotype was observed at least ten times. The chain recombines TRBV28 with TRBJ2-5; 14 nucleotides match TRBD2. V shed 3 bases, J shed 5 bases, and the junction held 2 bases outside the gene matches. This CDR3 comprises 15 residues. Germline CDR1 and CDR2: MDHEN and SYDVKM. The CDR3 bases are TGTGCCAGCAGTTTCAGACTAGCGGGAGGGGAGACCCAGTACTTC. Its protein product is CASSFRLAGGETQYF.

This clonotype was seen a few times. This chain connects TRBV7-9 to TRBJ2-7; D is undetermined. The CDR3 has 15 residues. Germline CDR1 reads SEHNR; CDR2 reads FQNEAQ (reference sequence). Trimming removed 3 bases at V and 4 bases at J, with 16 bases between. The chain's CDR3 is CASSFSPTDPYEQYF. The CDR3, as DNA: TGTGCCAGCAGCTTCTCCCCGACGGATCCTTACGAGCAGTACTTC. Drawing the rest from reference TRBV7-9 and TRBJ2-7, the complete variable domain is DTGVSQNPRHKITKRGQNVTFRCDPISEHNRLYWYRQTLGQGPEFLTYFQNEAQLEKSRLLSDRFSAERPKGSFSTLEIQRTEQGDSAMYLCASSFSPTDPYEQYFGPGTRLTVT.

The sample holds many counts of this clonotype. The chain couples TRBV6-1 to TRBJ2-3; D gene ambiguous. This CDR3 comprises 14 residues. Per the germline V gene, CDR1 is MNHNS and CDR2 is SASEGT. The V end was cut by 6 bases, the J end by 1 base, with 11 bases between. CDR3 amino acids: CASRRSVGTDTQYF. As DNA, the CDR3 is TGTGCCAGCAGACGCTCCGTTGGCACAGATACGCAGTATTTT.

The chain recombines TRBV10-3 with TRBJ2-1; D may be TRBD2 (7 bases). V dropped 0 bases and J dropped 8 bases, with 20 bases sitting between them. The CDR3 contains 17 residues. Germline values: CDR1 ENHRY, CDR2 SYGVKD. CDR3 DNA: TGTGCCATCAGTGAGTCGCAGGGGAGGGCCCCGGGGGATGAGCAGTTCTTC. Encoded protein: CAISESQGRAPGDEQFF.

The chain employs TRBV28 and TRBJ2-3; D ambiguous. Germline CDR1 and CDR2: MDHEN and SYDVKM. This CDR3 comprises 15 residues. Deletions cut 3 bases from V and 0 bases from J, with 10 bases between. The CDR3 DNA sequence: TGTGCCAGCAGTTTCCTCAGGACGAGCACAGATACGCAGTATTTT. Protein: CASSFLRTSTDTQYF.

The chain combines TRBV6-2 or TRBV6-3 with TRBJ2-1; D is perhaps TRBD1 (12 bases). The V end was cut by 5 bases, the J end by 6 bases, with 38 bases between. Germline V gene sequence: CDR1 MNHEY, CDR2 SVGEGT. This CDR3 comprises 22 residues. The CDR3 reads CASSPRGQGALPGTSGSNEQFF. CDR3 DNA sequence: TGTGCCAGCAGTCCAAGGGGACAGGGGGCCCTCCCCGGGACTAGCGGTAGCAATGAGCAGTTCTTC.

The CDR3 sequence: CASSSLEIRSPDTQYF. In nucleotides, the CDR3 is TGTGCCAGCAGCTCACTAGAAATTCGGTCCCCAGATACGCAGTATTTT. The J gene is TRBJ2-3, the V gene TRBV5-6; D is possibly TRBD2 (5 bases). CDR3 size: 16 residues. Trimming shortened V by 3 bases and J by 4 bases, and 18 bases separated the two germline ends. In germline, CDR1 is SGHDT, CDR2 YYEEEE.

This clonotype has a handful of counts. V is TRBV12-3 or TRBV12-4 and J is TRBJ2-1; a weak D match, TRBD2 (7 bases). Trimming shortened V by 5 bases and J by 4 bases, and 15 bases separated the two germline ends. The CDR3 covers 15 residues. CDR3 in amino acids: CASSPSGGPYNEQFF. The DNA of the CDR3 is TGTGCCAGCAGTCCCTCCGGGGGGCCGTACAATGAGCAGTTCTTC.

This clonotype was detected many times. The genes are TRBV6-6 and TRBJ1-1; possibly TRBD1 for D (6 bases). Germline CDR1 is MNHNY and CDR2 is SVGAGI (reference sequence). The CDR3 has 13 amino acids. Trimming pared 6 bases from V and 6 bases from J, leaving 14 bases between. CDR3 sequence (DNA): TGTGCCAGCAGCCGAGCAGGGGTATCTGAAGCTTTCTTT. It is translated as CASSRAGVSEAFF.

This clonotype was seen once. The chain joins TRBV12-3 or TRBV12-4 to TRBJ1-1, with D tentatively TRBD1 (5 bases). The CDR3 runs 15 residues. V was pared by 1 base and J by 4 bases, with 13 bases between. CDR3 in amino acids: CASSLDRIGPTEAFF. As DNA, the CDR3 is TGTGCCAGCAGTTTAGACAGGATTGGGCCCACTGAAGCTTTCTTT.

A few counts support this clonotype. V gene TRBV4-1 combines with J gene TRBJ2-1; 11 bases match TRBD2. Looked up from germline, CDR1 is MGHRA and CDR2 is YSYEKL. V shed 1 base and J 9 bases; nucleotides not matched to a gene: 11. The CDR3 runs 17 residues. CDR3 sequence reads: CASSQGVRLAGSAEQFF. The CDR3 DNA sequence: TGCGCCAGCAGCCAAGGAGTGAGACTAGCGGGATCGGCTGAGCAGTTCTTC.

This clonotype has more than one count but fewer than ten. The CDR3 spells CASSRRAGGSTDTQYF. In nucleotides, the CDR3 is TGTGCCAGCAGTCGACGGGCAGGGGGGAGCACAGATACGCAGTATTTT. The V gene is TRBV25-1, the J gene TRBJ2-3; TRBD1 is a possible D gene (7 bases). The V gene lost 5 bases and the J gene lost 0 bases, with 15 bases spanning the gap. The CDR3 is 16 residues long. Looked up from germline, CDR1 is MGHDK and CDR2 is SYGVNS.

This clonotype appeared a few times. The chain joins TRBV6-5 to TRBJ2-7, with 8 bases that match TRBD1. The V segment lost 2 bases and the J segment 7 bases; nucleotides outside the gene matches: 7. The CDR3 has 14 amino acids. CDR1 is MNHEY, CDR2 SVGAGI, per germline. This CDR3 is CASSYARDRREQYF. The CDR3 coding sequence is TGTGCCAGCAGTTACGCCCGGGACAGGCGTGAGCAGTACTTC.